Listed below are T cell receptor beta chains from one sample, sequenced in a study of CD8 T cells in ankylosing spondylitis. TCRdb used MiXCR to reprocess the 5' RACE reads, holding one entry per CDR3 protein. The table lists under 300,000 distinct CDR3 sequences, 9.5% to 12% of them singletons. The specimen sequenced was blood, either unsorted or a sorted T cell fraction (not recorded which). These receptor sequences come from a male donor with ankylosing spondylitis or in good health (not recorded which). Each CDR3 is given with its conserved first and last residue. D genes are given only for firm matches. Clone size is shown for a subset of rows, as once, few, many or a class of expanded clone.

CDR3 | DNA | J | size | length | D | V
CASPKGEDTEAFF | TGTGCCAGCCCAAAGGGGGAGGACACTGAAGCTTTCTTT | TRBJ1-1 | many | 13 | NA | TRBV21-1
CSCSTTNTEAFF | TGCAGCTGTTCAACGACGAACACTGAAGCTTTCTTT | TRBJ1-1 | many | 12 | NA | TRBV29-1
CASSLRGKRSYNEQFF | TGTGCCAGCAGCCTCAGAGGGAAAAGGTCCTACAATGAGCAGTTCTTC | TRBJ2-1 | many | 16 | NA | TRBV3-1
CASSLIQDEQYF | TGTGCCAGCAGCTTAATCCAGGACGAGCAGTACTTC | TRBJ2-7 | NA | 12 | NA | TRBV7-9
CSSSLFGGNQETQYF | TGTTCCAGCAGCTTGTTCGGGGGTAACCAAGAGACCCAGTACTTC | TRBJ2-5 | NA | 15 | NA | TRBV7-2
CASSLAGEVYGYTF | TGTGCCAGCAGCTTGGCAGGGGAGGTTTATGGCTACACCTTC | TRBJ1-2 | NA | 14 | NA | TRBV5-5
CAWSIGREKLFF | TGTGCCTGGAGTATCGGAAGAGAAAAACTGTTTTTT | TRBJ1-4 | NA | 12 | NA | TRBV30
CASSRTSGNTGELFF | TGTGCCAGCAGCCGGACTAGCGGTAACACCGGGGAGCTGTTTTTT | TRBJ2-2 | NA | 15 | TRBD2 | TRBV3-1
CATSRSGYNEQFF | TGTGCCACCAGCAGGTCAGGTTACAATGAGCAGTTCTTC | TRBJ2-1 | few | 13 | NA | TRBV15
CASSRGQNRPAEQFF | TGCGCCAGCAGTCGCGGACAGAACAGGCCCGCAGAGCAGTTCTTC | TRBJ2-1 | few | 15 | NA | TRBV4-1
CASSHGTGNQPQHF | TGCGCCAGCAGCCACGGGACAGGGAATCAGCCCCAGCATTTT | TRBJ1-5 | many | 14 | TRBD1 | TRBV4-1
CASSPLNEVNTEAFF | TGTGCCAGCTCACCACTAAACGAGGTTAACACTGAAGCTTTCTTT | TRBJ1-1 | many | 15 | NA | TRBV18
CAISDSYEQFF | TGTGCCATCAGTGATTCTTATGAGCAGTTCTTC | TRBJ2-1 | many | 11 | NA | TRBV10-3
CASSASAGGPDTQYF | TGTGCCAGCAGTGCGTCAGCGGGGGGCCCAGATACGCAGTATTTT | TRBJ2-3 | many | 15 | TRBD2 | TRBV6-1
CASSWGTNSYEQYF | TGCGCCAGCAGCTGGGGGACGAACTCCTACGAGCAGTACTTC | TRBJ2-7 | few | 14 | NA | TRBV5-1
CATRGISSGNTIYF | TGTGCCACCCGAGGGATTTCCTCTGGAAACACCATATATTTT | TRBJ1-3 | NA | 14 | NA | TRBV2
CASSKQRYSNQPQHF | TGTGCCAGCAGTAAACAGAGATATAGCAATCAGCCCCAGCATTTT | TRBJ1-5 | many | 15 | NA | TRBV28
CAISGSLYNEQFF | TGTGCCATCAGCGGGAGTCTCTACAATGAGCAGTTCTTC | TRBJ2-1 | NA | 13 | NA | TRBV10-3
CSASQGYSNQPQHF | TGCAGTGCTAGTCAGGGCTATAGCAATCAGCCCCAGCATTTT | TRBJ1-5 | NA | 14 | NA | TRBV20-1
CSVPPAGLGLGPEAFF | TGCAGTGTTCCCCCCGCAGGATTGGGTCTAGGACCTGAAGCTTTCTTT | TRBJ1-1 | many | 16 | NA | TRBV20-1
CATSDTGTSGPGGETQYF | TGTGCCACCAGCGACACCGGGACTAGCGGCCCCGGGGGCGAGACCCAGTACTTC | TRBJ2-5 | many | 18 | TRBD2 | TRBV15
CSAGPHGQASYNEQFF | TGCAGTGCTGGACCCCATGGACAGGCATCCTACAATGAGCAGTTCTTC | TRBJ2-1 | many | 16 | TRBD1 | TRBV20-1
CASSQDGGGLGEQFF | TGTGCCAGCAGCCAAGATGGCGGGGGCCTAGGTGAGCAGTTCTTC | TRBJ2-1 | NA | 15 | NA | TRBV4-2
CASSQDVEHSSYNEQFF | TGTGCCAGCAGCCAAGATGTCGAGCACTCTTCCTACAATGAGCAGTTCTTC | TRBJ2-1 | many | 17 | NA | TRBV4-2
CASSSTGSTDTQYF | TGCGCCAGCAGCTCGACAGGGAGCACAGATACGCAGTATTTT | TRBJ2-3 | many | 14 | TRBD1 | TRBV5-1
CAISEPGQVSAGANVLTF | TGTGCCATCAGTGAGCCGGGACAGGTATCAGCTGGGGCCAACGTCCTGACTTTC | TRBJ2-6 | many | 18 | TRBD1 | TRBV10-3
CASSFSNEQYF | TGCGCCAGCAGCTTTTCGAACGAGCAGTACTTC | TRBJ2-7 | few | 11 | NA | TRBV5-1
CASSFRPTDTQYF | TGCGCCAGCAGCTTCCGGCCGACAGATACGCAGTATTTT | TRBJ2-3 | many | 13 | NA | TRBV5-1
CASSPGQARSGYTF | TGCGCCAGCAGCCCGGGACAGGCCCGATCTGGCTACACCTTC | TRBJ1-2 | many | 14 | TRBD1 | TRBV5-1
CASMGATNEQFF | TGTGCCAGCATGGGGGCCACCAATGAGCAGTTCTTC | TRBJ2-1 | NA | 12 | NA | TRBV11-3
CASSLESPSTDTQYF | TGTGCCAGCAGCTTAGAGAGCCCGAGCACAGATACGCAGTATTTT | TRBJ2-3 | NA | 15 | NA | TRBV7-9
CATSDLPGDTGELFF | TGTGCCACCAGTGATTTGCCGGGAGACACCGGGGAGCTGTTTTTT | TRBJ2-2 | many | 15 | NA | TRBV24-1
CASSATGSPETQYF | TGCGCCAGCAGCGCAACAGGAAGCCCGGAGACCCAGTACTTC | TRBJ2-5 | many | 14 | NA | TRBV5-1
CAISLNSPGQGTGELFF | TGTGCCATCAGTTTGAATAGCCCGGGACAGGGAACCGGGGAGCTGTTTTTT | TRBJ2-2 | many | 17 | TRBD1 | TRBV10-3
CSASGLVGYQETQYF | TGCAGTGCTTCTGGACTAGTCGGGTACCAAGAGACCCAGTACTTC | TRBJ2-5 | few | 15 | TRBD2 | TRBV20-1
CSAGDRGGSYEQYF | TGCAGCGCCGGGGACAGGGGAGGCTCCTACGAGCAGTACTTC | TRBJ2-7 | few | 14 | TRBD1 | TRBV29-1
CASSRFGLAGTDTQYF | TGCGCCAGCAGCCGCTTCGGACTAGCTGGCACAGATACGCAGTATTTT | TRBJ2-3 | many | 16 | TRBD2 | TRBV4-1
CASSLDREDYEQYF | TGCGCCAGCAGCTTGGACAGGGAGGACTACGAGCAGTACTTC | TRBJ2-7 | many | 14 | NA | TRBV5-1
CATTGSPELYEQYF | TGTGCCACCACAGGGTCCCCCGAGCTCTACGAGCAGTACTTC | TRBJ2-7 | NA | 14 | NA | TRBV2
CSARRGQGQWNEQFF | TGCAGTGCTAGACGCGGACAGGGGCAGTGGAATGAGCAGTTCTTC | TRBJ2-1 | NA | 15 | TRBD1 | TRBV20-1
CSARWTTDTQYF | TGCAGTGCTAGGTGGACTACAGATACGCAGTATTTT | TRBJ2-3 | many | 12 | NA | TRBV20-1
CASSSPRMRISAQYF | TGTGCCAGCAGCTCGCCTAGAATGCGGATCTCGGCGCAGTATTTT | TRBJ2-3 | many | 15 | NA | TRBV7-8
CSANRGGYTDTQYF | TGCAGTGCTAACCGGGGGGGATACACAGATACGCAGTATTTT | TRBJ2-3 | many | 14 | TRBD2 | TRBV20-1